Below are 6 T cell receptor beta chains sequenced from a single sample in a study of cytomegalovirus exposure and HLA in healthy donors. PCR used 60 Vbeta primers and 13 Jbeta primers. Profiling relied on immunoSEQ multiplex PCR, and the TCRdb table lists in-frame clones only, not all of them. The table includes over 130,000 clones, over 75% detected once. Sequencing was performed on PBMCs. These receptors came from a man aged 45 to 65 in good health and CMV-seronegative.

V usage is TRBV4-1 and J usage is TRBJ2-5, with 9 bases fitting TRBD2. CDR1 is MGHRA, CDR2 YSYEKL, per germline. The CDR3 length is 18 residues. The trim removed 1 base at V and 5 bases at J, leaving 14 bases unmatched. The CDR3 DNA sequence: TGCGCCAGCAGCCAAGGCGCTGGTGGGCTAGCGGGGCAGGAGACCCAGTACTTC. Translating it yields CASSQGAGGLAGQETQYF.

The rearrangement links TRBV6-1 to TRBJ1-1, with D possibly being TRBD1 (5 bases). V lost 7 bases, J lost 0 bases, and 15 bases lay in between. The CDR3 has 15 amino acids. From germline, CDR1 is MNHNS and CDR2 SASEGT. The CDR3 sequence is CASTSGITLNTEAFF. The CDR3 region has the DNA TGTGCCAGCACCTCAGGGATAACACTGAACACTGAAGCTTTCTTT.

The gene calls are TRBV5-6 and TRBJ1-3; D remains unclear. V lost 2 bases, J lost 0 bases, and 9 bases lay in between. Germline assignment: CDR1 SGHDT and CDR2 YYEEEE. CDR3 length: 15 amino acids. Written as DNA, the CDR3 is TGTGCCAGCAGCTTAACCATAGACTCTGGAAACACCATATATTTT. Amino acids: CASSLTIDSGNTIYF.

This clone appeared once. The V gene is TRBV6-1, the J gene TRBJ1-5, with D tentatively TRBD1 (5 bases). Trimming left V 6 bases short and J 1 base short, with 10 bases between. Germline CDR1 and CDR2: MNHNS and SASEGT. CDR3 length: 14 amino acids. CDR3 nucleotide sequence: TGTGCCAGCAGGCAGGGAACCAGCAATCAGCCCCAGCATTTT. Translation: CASRQGTSNQPQHF.

The V gene is TRBV11-2, the J gene TRBJ1-4, with D possibly being TRBD1 (6 bases). There are 18 residues in the CDR3. The V and J ends lost 6 bases and 0 bases respectively, with 20 bases between them. CDR1 is SGHAT and CDR2 is FQNNGV in the germline V gene. CDR3 in amino acids: CASSTRGHATATNEKLFF. The CDR3 DNA reads as TGTGCCAGCAGTACCAGGGGACACGCCACCGCAACTAATGAAAAACTGTTTTTT.

The V gene is TRBV7-9, the J gene TRBJ2-7, with a weak D call TRBD2 (6 bases). With 6 bases removed from V and 7 bases from J, the gap between germline ends came to 25 bases. Germline V gene lookup returns CDR1 SEHNR and CDR2 FQNEAQ (reference sequence). The CDR3 sequence is 16 residues long. The CDR3 spells CASSSAPPVGAGEQYF. CDR3 DNA: TGTGCCAGCAGTTCAGCTCCGCCGGTTGGGGCGGGGGAGCAGTACTTC. The complete variable domain, with remaining parts taken from reference TRBV7-9 and TRBJ2-7, reads DTGVSQNPRHKITKRGQNVTFRCDPISEHNRLYWYRQTLGQGPEFLTYFQNEAQLEKSRLLSDRFSAERPKGSFSTLEIQRTEQGDSAMYLCASSSAPPVGAGEQYFGPGTRLTVT.